A single sample is the source of the 5 T cell receptor beta chains below, sequenced in a study of blood T cell repertoires in COVID-19 (dated by TCRdb to about 2020). The library was built by means of the immunoSEQ multiplex PCR assay. In its TCRdb copy, this immuneACCESS table keeps in-frame sequences only and misses some clones. Where compared with another copy, unresolved V genes explain less than half of these, and the others have no known cause. The sample table records around 65,000 clones; 70% to 85% of these occur just once. Together, the top ten hold about 15% of the sample. Sequenced sample: peripheral blood. These receptors were collected from a man at least 80 years old with active COVID-19.

V and J are TRBV6-2 or TRBV6-3 and TRBJ2-7; maybe TRBD2 (6 bases). CDR3 length equals 15 residues. Trimming stripped 2 bases from V and 3 bases from J, with 14 bases between. Germline CDR1 and CDR2: MNHEY and SVGEGT. The CDR3 loop reads CASSYVGGVIYEQYF. The CDR3 coding sequence is TGTGCCAGCAGTTACGTTGGAGGGGTTATCTACGAGCAGTACTTC.

V is TRBV7-2 and J is TRBJ2-1, with D perhaps matching TRBD2 (5 bases). There are 17 residues in the CDR3. Germline-derived CDR1 and CDR2 are SGHTA and FQGNSA. The V end was cut by 1 base, the J end by 0 bases, with 13 bases between. This CDR3 reads CASSLVVSASSYNEQFF. For the CDR3, the DNA is TGTGCCAGCAGCTTAGTGGTTAGCGCGAGCTCCTACAATGAGCAGTTCTTC.

The chain couples TRBV5-8 to TRBJ2-3; 8 positions agree with TRBD2. This CDR3 spans 15 amino acids. The junction had 9 bases not matched to a gene; V was cut back by 4 bases and J by 5 bases. Germline V gene lookup returns CDR1 SGHTS and CDR2 YDEGEE. The chain's CDR3 is CASSPRTSRLDTQYF. In DNA form, the CDR3 reads TGTGCCAGCAGCCCCAGGACTAGCAGGCTAGATACGCAGTATTTT.

This clone occurred a few times. This chain connects TRBV9 to TRBJ2-7; maybe TRBD1 (7 bases). Germline lookup yields CDR1 SGDLS and CDR2 YYNGEE. Trimming took 8 bases from V and 6 from J, leaving 18 bases between them. The CDR3 has 13 residues. The CDR3 DNA is TGTGCCAGTTCAACAGGGGACTTTAGCGAGCAGTACTTC. It encodes CASSTGDFSEQYF.

V is TRBV6-5 and J is TRBJ1-2; TRBD1 aligns across 8 bases. This CDR3 comprises 15 residues. CDR1 is MNHEY and CDR2 is SVGAGI in the germline V gene. V dropped 5 bases and J dropped 5; count of bases not matched to a gene: 10. The CDR3 DNA sequence: TGTGCCAGCAGTCAGGGACAGGATGGGGTGTATGGCTACACCTTC. Translating it yields CASSQGQDGVYGYTF.